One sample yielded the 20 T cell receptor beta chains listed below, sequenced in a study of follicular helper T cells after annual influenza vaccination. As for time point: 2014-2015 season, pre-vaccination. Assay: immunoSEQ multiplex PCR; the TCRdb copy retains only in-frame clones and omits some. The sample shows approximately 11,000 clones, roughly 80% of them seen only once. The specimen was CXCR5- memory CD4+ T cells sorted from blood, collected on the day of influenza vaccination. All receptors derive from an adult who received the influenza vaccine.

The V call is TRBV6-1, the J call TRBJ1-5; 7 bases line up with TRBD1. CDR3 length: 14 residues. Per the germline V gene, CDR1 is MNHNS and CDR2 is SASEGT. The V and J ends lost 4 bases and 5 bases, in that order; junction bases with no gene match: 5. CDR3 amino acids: CASSARGADQPQHF. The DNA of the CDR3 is TGTGCCAGCAGTGCCAGGGGGGCGGATCAGCCCCAGCATTTT.

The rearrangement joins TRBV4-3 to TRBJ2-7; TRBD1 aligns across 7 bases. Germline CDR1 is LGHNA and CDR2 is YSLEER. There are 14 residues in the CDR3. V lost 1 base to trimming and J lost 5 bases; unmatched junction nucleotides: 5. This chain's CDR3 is CASSQVRGSNEQYF. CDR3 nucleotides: TGCGCCAGCAGCCAAGTCAGGGGGTCTAACGAGCAGTACTTC.

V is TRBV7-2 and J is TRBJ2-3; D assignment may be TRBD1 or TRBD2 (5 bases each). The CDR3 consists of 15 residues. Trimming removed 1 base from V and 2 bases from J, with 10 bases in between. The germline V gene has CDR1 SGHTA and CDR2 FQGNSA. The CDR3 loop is CASSLGGTYTDTQYF. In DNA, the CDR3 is TGTGCCAGCAGCTTAGGAGGGACCTACACAGATACGCAGTATTTT.

The CDR3 bases are TGTGCCAGCTCACCTCGGGACAGGGGCGGCACCGGGGAGCTGTTTTTT. It specifies CASSPRDRGGTGELFF. This chain links TRBV18 with TRBJ2-2, with 10 bases that match TRBD1. CDR3 size: 16 residues. V lost 3 bases, J lost 4 bases, and 5 bases stayed unmatched. Germline CDR1 is KGHSH and CDR2 is LQKENI.

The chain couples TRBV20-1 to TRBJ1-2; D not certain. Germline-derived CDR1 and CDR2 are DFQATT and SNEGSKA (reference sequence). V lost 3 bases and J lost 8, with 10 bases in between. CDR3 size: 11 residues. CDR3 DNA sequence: TGCAGTGCTAGTCGAGGGTACGGCTACACCTTC. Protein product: CSASRGYGYTF.

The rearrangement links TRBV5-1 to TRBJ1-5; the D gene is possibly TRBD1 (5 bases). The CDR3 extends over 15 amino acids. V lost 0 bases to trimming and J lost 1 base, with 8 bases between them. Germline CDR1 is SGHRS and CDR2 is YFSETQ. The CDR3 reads CASSLDGGSNQPQHF. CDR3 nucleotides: TGCGCCAGCAGCTTGGACGGGGGAAGCAATCAGCCCCAGCATTTT.

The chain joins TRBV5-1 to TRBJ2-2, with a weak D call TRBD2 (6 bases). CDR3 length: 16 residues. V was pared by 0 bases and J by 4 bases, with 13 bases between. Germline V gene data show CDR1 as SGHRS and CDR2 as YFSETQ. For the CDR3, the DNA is TGCGCCAGCAGCTTGGCCGGGGGTTCGGCCACCGGGGAGCTGTTTTTT. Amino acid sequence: CASSLAGGSATGELFF.

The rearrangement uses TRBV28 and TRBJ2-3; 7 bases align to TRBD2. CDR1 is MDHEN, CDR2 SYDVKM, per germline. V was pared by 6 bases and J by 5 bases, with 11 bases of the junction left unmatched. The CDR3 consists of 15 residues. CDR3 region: CASSSAGKKGDTQYF. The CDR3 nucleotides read TGTGCCAGCAGCTCAGCGGGGAAGAAGGGAGATACGCAGTATTTT.

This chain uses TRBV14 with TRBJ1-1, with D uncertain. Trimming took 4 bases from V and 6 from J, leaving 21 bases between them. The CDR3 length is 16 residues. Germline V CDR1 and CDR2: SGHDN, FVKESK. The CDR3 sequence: CASSPPSPHRGPEAFF. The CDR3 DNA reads TGTGCCAGCAGCCCCCCATCCCCTCACAGAGGGCCTGAAGCTTTCTTT.

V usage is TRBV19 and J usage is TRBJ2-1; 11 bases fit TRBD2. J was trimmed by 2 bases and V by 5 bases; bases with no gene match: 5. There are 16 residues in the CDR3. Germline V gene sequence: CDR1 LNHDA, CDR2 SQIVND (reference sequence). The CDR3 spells CASSLPSGRTYNEQFF. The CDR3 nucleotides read TGTGCCAGTAGTCTACCTAGCGGGAGGACCTACAATGAGCAGTTCTTC.

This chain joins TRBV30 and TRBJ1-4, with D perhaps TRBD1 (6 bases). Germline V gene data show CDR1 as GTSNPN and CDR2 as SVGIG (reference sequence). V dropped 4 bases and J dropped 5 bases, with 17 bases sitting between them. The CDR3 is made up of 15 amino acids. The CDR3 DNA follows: TGTGCCTGGACTCTATCAGGGGCGTCGAATGAAAAACTGTTTTTT. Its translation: CAWTLSGASNEKLFF.

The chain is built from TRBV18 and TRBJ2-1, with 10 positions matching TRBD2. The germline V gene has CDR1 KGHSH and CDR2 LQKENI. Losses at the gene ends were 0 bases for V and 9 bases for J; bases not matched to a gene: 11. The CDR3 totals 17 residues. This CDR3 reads CASSPPGASGSLGEQFF. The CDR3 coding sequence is TGTGCCAGCTCACCACCTGGGGCTAGCGGGAGTCTGGGTGAGCAGTTCTTC. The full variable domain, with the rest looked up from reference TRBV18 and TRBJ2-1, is NAGVMQNPRHLVRRRGQEARLRCSPMKGHSHVYWYRQLPEEGLKFMVYLQKENIIDESGMPKERFSAEFPKEGPSILRIQQVVRGDSAAYFCASSPPGASGSLGEQFFGPGTRLTVL.

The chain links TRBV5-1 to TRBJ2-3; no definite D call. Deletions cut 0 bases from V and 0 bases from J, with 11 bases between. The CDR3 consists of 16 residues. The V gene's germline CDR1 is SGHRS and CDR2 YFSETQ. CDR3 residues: CASSLALDPSTDTQYF. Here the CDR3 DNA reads TGCGCCAGCAGCTTGGCCTTAGACCCTAGCACAGATACGCAGTATTTT.

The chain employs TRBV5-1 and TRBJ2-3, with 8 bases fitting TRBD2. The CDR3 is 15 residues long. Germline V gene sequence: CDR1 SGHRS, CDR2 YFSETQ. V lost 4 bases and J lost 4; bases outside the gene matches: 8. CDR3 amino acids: CASSPGAGGPDTQYF. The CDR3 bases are TGCGCCAGCAGCCCGGGGGCGGGGGGCCCAGATACGCAGTATTTT.

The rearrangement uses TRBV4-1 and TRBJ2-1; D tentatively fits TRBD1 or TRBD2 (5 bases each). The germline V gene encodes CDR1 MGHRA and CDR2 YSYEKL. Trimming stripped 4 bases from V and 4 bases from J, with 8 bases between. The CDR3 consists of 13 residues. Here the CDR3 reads CASSRDPYNEQFF. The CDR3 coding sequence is TGCGCCAGCAGCCGGGACCCGTACAATGAGCAGTTCTTC.

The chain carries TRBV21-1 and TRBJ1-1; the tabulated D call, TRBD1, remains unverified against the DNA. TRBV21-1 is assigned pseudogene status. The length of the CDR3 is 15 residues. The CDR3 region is CASSSRTGYSTEAFF. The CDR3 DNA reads TGTGCCAGCAGCTCACGGACAGGGTATAGTACTGAAGCTTTCTTT.

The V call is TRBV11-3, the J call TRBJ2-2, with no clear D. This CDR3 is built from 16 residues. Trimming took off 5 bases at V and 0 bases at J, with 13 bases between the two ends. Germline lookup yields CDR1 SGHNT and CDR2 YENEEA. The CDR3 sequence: CASSPQDPSNTGELFF. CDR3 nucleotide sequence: TGTGCCAGCAGCCCTCAGGACCCATCGAACACCGGGGAGCTGTTTTTT.

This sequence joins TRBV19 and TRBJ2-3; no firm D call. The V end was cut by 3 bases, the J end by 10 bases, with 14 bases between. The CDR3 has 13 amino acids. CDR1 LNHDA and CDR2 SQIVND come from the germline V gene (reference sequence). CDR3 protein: CASSIIADSAQYF. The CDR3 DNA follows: TGTGCCAGTAGTATCATTGCGGATTCTGCGCAGTATTTT.

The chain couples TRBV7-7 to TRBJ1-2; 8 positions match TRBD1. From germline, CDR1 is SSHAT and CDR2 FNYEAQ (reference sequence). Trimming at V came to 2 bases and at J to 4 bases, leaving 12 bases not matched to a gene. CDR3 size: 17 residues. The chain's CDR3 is CASSLRQGHKPSYGYTF. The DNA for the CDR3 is TGTGCCAGCAGCTTAAGACAGGGGCATAAACCTTCCTATGGCTACACCTTC. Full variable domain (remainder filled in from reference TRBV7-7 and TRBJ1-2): GAGVSQSPRYKVTKRGQDVTLRCDPISSHATLYWYQQALGQGPEFLTYFNYEAQPDKSGLPSDRFSAERPEGSISTLTIQRTEQRDSAMYRCASSLRQGHKPSYGYTFGSGTRLTVV.

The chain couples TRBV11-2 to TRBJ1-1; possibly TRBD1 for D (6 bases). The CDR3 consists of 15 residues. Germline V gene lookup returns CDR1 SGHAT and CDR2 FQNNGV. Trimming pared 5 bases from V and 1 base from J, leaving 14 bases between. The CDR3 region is CASSQAGRGNTEAFF. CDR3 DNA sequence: TGTGCCAGCAGCCAGGCGGGCAGGGGGAACACTGAAGCTTTCTTT.